This T cell receptor beta chain was captured by sequencing in a study of cytotoxic CD8 clonotypes in ibrutinib-treated CLL. The CDR3 is 15 amino acids. Trimming pared 1 base from V and 4 bases from J, leaving 11 bases between. Looked up from germline, CDR1 is SGHTA and CDR2 is FQGNSA. This clone was counted only a few times. Profiling relied on immunoSEQ multiplex PCR, and the TCRdb table lists in-frame clones only, not all of them. The sample includes about 72,000 clones, around 68% seen only once; the top ten take 5.7%. The TCR comes from a human donor with chronic lymphocytic leukemia. The material sequenced was PBMCs, taken after 12 months of ibrutinib treatment. The chain employs TRBV7-2 and TRBJ1-5; D gene uncertain. The CDR3 sequence: CASSLEWRSNQPQHF. As DNA, the CDR3 is TGTGCCAGCAGCTTAGAGTGGCGGTCTAATCAGCCCCAGCATTTT.